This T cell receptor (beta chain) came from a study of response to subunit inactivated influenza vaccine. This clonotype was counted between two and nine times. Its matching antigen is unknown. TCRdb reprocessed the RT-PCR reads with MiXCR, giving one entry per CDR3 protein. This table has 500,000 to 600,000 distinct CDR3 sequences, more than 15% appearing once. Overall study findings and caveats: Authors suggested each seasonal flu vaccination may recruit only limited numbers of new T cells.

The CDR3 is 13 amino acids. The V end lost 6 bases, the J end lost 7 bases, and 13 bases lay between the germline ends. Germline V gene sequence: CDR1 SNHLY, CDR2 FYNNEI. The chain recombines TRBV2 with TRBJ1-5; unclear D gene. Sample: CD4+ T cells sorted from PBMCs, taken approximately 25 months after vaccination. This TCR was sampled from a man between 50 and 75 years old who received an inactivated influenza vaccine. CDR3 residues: CASSQNMRQPQHF. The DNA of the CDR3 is TGTGCCAGCAGCCAGAACATGCGCCAGCCCCAGCATTTT.